This TCR beta chain was recorded in a study of T-cell reconstitution after alpha-beta-depleted transplantation in children. Study-wide findings and caveats: Certain patients had high TCRbeta diversity at day 60, and it came from recipient T cells and thymic progenitors that survived. Newly generated T cells supplied most T-cell counts and diversity one year post-transplant. Expanded clones from the graft, numbering several hundred, reportedly supplied alpha-beta T cells about two months after transplant.

A remark on this clonotype: The target antigen is unknown. Germline and junction disagree at one end, which may indicate a read error.

The CDR3 spans 11 residues. Molecular barcoding with unique molecular identifiers was used for the TCRbeta library. MiXCR, applied by TCRdb to the PCR reads, yields one record per CDR3 protein. Here the sample spans about 980,000 distinct CDR3 sequences, roughly 29% being singletons. The specimen was PBMCs, mostly from graft donor cells, collected 360 days after TCRalphabeta/CD19-depleted stem cell transplant. The sequence was collected from a boy under two years old who had a stem cell transplant for SCID, so the T cells may come from the graft donor. The chain combines TRBV12-3 or TRBV12-4 with TRBJ1-5, with D possibly TRBD1 on 5 matching bases. CDR3 nucleotides: TGTGCCGGCAGTTCCCGGGGGGCCCAGCATTTT. Protein: CAGSSRGAQHF.